The next 27 T cell receptor beta chains were all read from a single sample in a study of STAT3 mutations in large granular lymphocyte leukemia (dated by TCRdb to between 2018 and 2021). Receptor libraries were prepared by the immunoSEQ multiplex PCR assay. TCRdb's version of the immuneACCESS table is confined to in-frame rearrangements and falls short of the full clone set. An unresolved V gene accounts for under half of the shortfall where checked; the remainder is of unknown origin. In all, the sample holds about 300 clones, and approximately 40% of those were seen once. Jointly, the top ten make up 80% to 90% of the sample. No antigen is known for these receptors. Overall study results and their limits: Every T-LGLL patient showed at least one immunodominant TCRbeta clonotype, and about half showed multiple immunodominant subclonotypes.

The source material was peripheral blood mononuclear cells. These receptors were obtained from a man between 60 and 70 years old with T-cell large granular lymphocyte leukemia. Some clones in this sample may be carry-over from other donors' samples. The age is the age at diagnosis.

This chain links TRBV9 with TRBJ1-1, with D possibly being TRBD1 (6 bases). From germline, CDR1 is SGDLS and CDR2 YYNGEE. The CDR3 spans 16 residues. Trimming pared 0 bases from V and 7 bases from J, leaving 19 bases between. As DNA, the CDR3 is TGTGCCAGCAGCGTAGAGGACAGTCCCTTGGGTAGTGAAGCTTTCTTT. It translates to CASSVEDSPLGSEAFF.

The chain uses TRBV27 and TRBJ2-7; D possibly corresponds to TRBD2 (6 bases). With 10 bases removed from V and 5 bases from J, the gap between germline ends came to 18 bases. CDR1 is MNHEY and CDR2 is SMNVEV in the germline V gene (reference sequence). The CDR3 is 13 residues long. The CDR3 loop is CATQKEGSDEQYF. DNA for the CDR3: TGTGCCACCCAAAAGGAGGGTTCGGACGAGCAGTACTTC.

In this sample, this clone is large (0.1 to 1%). The rearrangement links TRBV7-9 to TRBJ1-5; unclear D gene. The V and J ends lost 1 base and 6 bases respectively, with 4 bases between them. The CDR3 spans 12 residues. Looked up from germline, CDR1 is SEHNR and CDR2 is FQNEAQ (reference sequence). The CDR3 region has the DNA TGTGCCAGCAGCTTAGGATCTCAGCCCCAGCATTTT. As protein: CASSLGSQPQHF.

V gene TRBV6-6 combines with J gene TRBJ2-1; no clear D gene. Germline V CDR1 and CDR2: MNHNY, SVGAGI (reference sequence). Deletions cut 1 base from V and 6 bases from J, with 4 bases between. CDR3 length: 12 residues. The chain's CDR3 is CASSYLGNEQFF. The CDR3 region has the DNA TGTGCCAGCAGTTACTTGGGCAATGAGCAGTTCTTC.

The gene calls are TRBV6-5 and TRBJ2-7; TRBD2 aligns across 12 bases. The germline gives CDR1 MNHEY, CDR2 SVGAGI. Trimming took 4 bases from V and 2 from J; bases not matched to a gene: 3. CDR3 length equals 15 residues. The CDR3 region has the DNA TGTGCCAGCAGTTCTGCTAGCGGGGGGGCCTACGAGCAGTACTTC. Its translation: CASSSASGGAYEQYF.

This clone counts as large. The chain combines TRBV4-2 with TRBJ1-1; no firm D call. V lost 3 bases, J lost 4 bases, and 3 bases lay in between. The V gene's germline CDR1 is LGHNA and CDR2 YNFKEQ. The CDR3 loop spans 11 amino acids. CDR3 sequence (DNA): TGTGCCAGCAGCCAGGGCACTGAAGCTTTCTTT. It yields the protein CASSQGTEAFF.

By its share, this clone is large. The rearrangement uses TRBV27 and TRBJ2-3; D is perhaps TRBD1 or TRBD2 (5 bases each). Germline V gives CDR1 MNHEY, CDR2 SMNVEV (reference sequence). This CDR3 region has 15 residues. V lost 6 bases and J 6 bases, leaving 19 bases between the germline ends. The CDR3, as DNA: TGTGCCAGCAGGTTACCAGGGTGGGACCACGATACGCAGTATTTT. The encoded protein is CASRLPGWDHDTQYF.

By share, this clone ranks as medium-sized (0.01 to 0.1%). The chain links TRBV29-1 to TRBJ1-2; D is undetermined. CDR1 is SQVTM, CDR2 ANQGSEA, per germline. This CDR3 is built from 15 residues. V was trimmed by 3 bases and J by 2 bases, leaving 16 bases between them. This CDR3 is CSVDVSQEDNYGYTF. As DNA, the CDR3 is TGCAGCGTTGATGTATCTCAGGAGGACAACTATGGCTACACCTTC.

This clone was seen a few times. This chain joins TRBV29-1 and TRBJ2-2; tentative D call: TRBD1 (6 bases). Germline loops: CDR1 SQVTM, CDR2 ANQGSEA. V lost 4 bases and J 3 bases, leaving 9 bases between the germline ends. The CDR3 totals 13 residues. CDR3 DNA: TGCAGCGTTGGGGCAGGGGACACCGGGGAGCTGTTTTTT. It encodes CSVGAGDTGELFF.

In its sample, this clone is medium-sized. The rearrangement links TRBV4-3 to TRBJ2-2; TRBD1 aligns across 9 bases. Germline CDR1 LGHNA, CDR2 YSLEER. The CDR3 spans 17 residues. The ends lost 0 bases at V and 8 bases at J; junction bases unmatched: 10. The CDR3 reads CASSQDSVTGGFGELFF. The CDR3 region has the DNA TGCGCCAGCAGCCAAGATTCAGTGACAGGGGGTTTTGGGGAGCTGTTTTTT.

The chain carries TRBV6-5 and TRBJ1-1, with 8 bases identical to TRBD1. Germline values: CDR1 MNHEY, CDR2 SVGAGI. The CDR3 has 13 amino acids. The V segment lost 6 bases and the J segment 5 bases; nucleotides outside the gene matches: 5. CDR3 sequence: CASSPTGVTEAFF. CDR3 coding DNA: TGTGCCAGCAGCCCGACAGGGGTTACTGAAGCTTTCTTT.

The chain carries TRBV6-6 and TRBJ1-1, with D perhaps matching TRBD1 (6 bases). In germline, CDR1 is MNHNY, CDR2 SVGAGI (reference sequence). Trimming shortened V by 6 bases and J by 6 bases, and 17 bases separated the two germline ends. This CDR3 has 14 residues. This CDR3 reads CASSPDRTISEAFF. The DNA for the CDR3 is TGTGCCAGCAGCCCCGACAGGACTATATCTGAAGCTTTCTTT.

This clone was detected only a few times. A read error is possible here, since a much larger clone lies one base away. No conserved phenylalanine or tryptophan ends this CDR3, so it is likely a read error. The chain employs TRBV7-2 and TRBJ2-3, with D perhaps TRBD1 (6 bases). The CDR3 is made up of 14 amino acids. Trimming removed 3 bases from V and 3 bases from J, with 10 bases in between. Germline CDR1 is SGHTA and CDR2 is FQGNSA. The CDR3 loop reads CASSLMQGTDTQYV. In nucleotides, the CDR3 is TGTGCCAGCAGCTTGATGCAGGGGACAGATACGCAGTATGTT.

The rearrangement joins TRBV30 to TRBJ1-2; 9 bases are shared with TRBD1. J gave up 1 base and V 1 base, and 1 base lay outside the gene matches. The CDR3 length is 14 residues. CDR1 and CDR2 from the germline V gene are GTSNPN and SVGIG (reference sequence). The CDR3 nucleotides are TGTGCCTGGAGTGCGGACAGGGGTAACTATGGCTACACCTTC. It codes for CAWSADRGNYGYTF.

In its sample, this clone was seen a few times. The V gene is TRBV4-1, the J gene TRBJ1-5; perhaps TRBD1 as D (6 bases). The V end was cut by 4 bases, the J end by 5 bases, with 15 bases between. This CDR3 spans 15 amino acids. The germline V gene encodes CDR1 MGHRA and CDR2 YSYEKL. The CDR3 is CASSPEGNRDQPQHF. In DNA form, the CDR3 reads TGCGCCAGCAGCCCCGAGGGGAACAGGGATCAGCCCCAGCATTTT.

This clone was seen a few times. The rearrangement links TRBV7-9 to TRBJ1-6; D not resolved. V was clipped by 2 bases and J by 10 bases, with 6 bases between them. Per germline, CDR1 SEHNR and CDR2 FQNEAQ (reference sequence). The CDR3 runs 12 residues. CDR3 protein: CASSLLSSPLHF. As DNA, the CDR3 is TGTGCCAGCAGCTTACTGAGCTCACCCCTCCACTTT.

The chain recombines TRBV7-3 with TRBJ2-7; TRBD1 is a possible D gene (6 bases). V shed 5 bases and J shed 7 bases, with 15 bases lying between them. The germline V gene has CDR1 SGHTA and CDR2 FQGTGA. This CDR3 region has 13 residues. The CDR3 is CASSKTGQREQYF. The CDR3 DNA sequence: TGTGCCAGCAGCAAGACAGGACAGAGAGAGCAGTACTTC.

CDR3 region: CASSQDQGTKLFF. CDR3 DNA: TGCGCCAGCAGCCAAGATCAGGGGACAAAACTGTTTTTT. The J gene is TRBJ1-4, the V gene TRBV4-1; maybe TRBD1 (6 bases). There are 13 residues in the CDR3. V was trimmed by 0 bases and J by 10 bases, leaving 9 bases between them. Germline CDR1 reads MGHRA; CDR2 reads YSYEKL.

This clone is medium-sized. The rearrangement uses TRBV28 and TRBJ1-5, with D possibly matching TRBD1 (6 bases). Trimming shortened V by 5 bases and J by 0 bases, and 20 bases separated the two germline ends. The CDR3 totals 18 residues. Germline-derived CDR1 and CDR2 are MDHEN and SYDVKM. As DNA, the CDR3 is TGTGCCAGCAGTCCAACGACGACAGGCCTTTATAGCAATCAGCCCCAGCATTTT. As protein: CASSPTTTGLYSNQPQHF.

This clone was detected a few times. This chain links TRBV27 with TRBJ1-2; 7 bases line up with TRBD1. V was pared by 0 bases and J by 3 bases, with 10 bases of the junction left unmatched. The CDR3 spans 17 residues. CDR1 MNHEY and CDR2 SMNVEV come from the germline V gene (reference sequence). The CDR3 sequence: CASSLSESEGADYGYTF. For the CDR3, the DNA is TGTGCCAGCAGTTTATCCGAGTCGGAGGGGGCTGACTATGGCTACACCTTC.

J is TRBJ2-3 and V is TRBV13, with 7 bases lining up with TRBD1. Germline values: CDR1 PRHDT, CDR2 FYEKMQ (reference sequence). Unmatched junction bases numbered 6, after V lost 10 bases and J lost 5 bases. The CDR3 has 12 residues. The CDR3 loop reads CATGTVEDTQYF. In nucleotides, the CDR3 is TGTGCCACCGGGACAGTAGAAGATACGCAGTATTTT.

The V and J genes are TRBV27 and TRBJ1-5; D is uncertain. The germline V and J ends were trimmed by 5 bases and 7 bases, with 9 bases remaining between them. The CDR3 length is 12 residues. Germline V gene lookup returns CDR1 MNHEY and CDR2 SMNVEV (reference sequence). The CDR3 reads CASSVLGQPQHF. The CDR3 region has the DNA TGTGCCAGCAGTGTATTGGGACAGCCCCAGCATTTT.

The DNA for the CDR3 is TGTGCCAGCTCACCAGAAGGACAGGGGTCTGGCTACACCTTC. Its translation: CASSPEGQGSGYTF. The gene calls are TRBV18 and TRBJ1-2, with TRBD1 matching over 9 bases. Trimming cost V 2 bases and J 7 bases; bases outside gene matches: 5. Germline V lookup: CDR1 KGHSH, CDR2 LQKENI. The CDR3 consists of 14 residues. Variable domain in full (rest from reference TRBV18 and TRBJ1-2): NAGVMQNPRHLVRRRGQEARLRCSPMKGHSHVYWYRQLPEEGLKFMVYLQKENIIDESGMPKERFSAEFPKEGPSILRIQQVVRGDSAAYFCASSPEGQGSGYTFGSGTRLTVV.

This clone has more than one count but fewer than ten. V and J are TRBV5-1 and TRBJ2-3; 7 nucleotides match TRBD1. V lost 6 bases to trimming and J lost 3 bases; unmatched junction nucleotides: 10. CDR1 and CDR2 (germline): SGHRS, YFSETQ. The CDR3 has 15 amino acids. CDR3 coding DNA: TGCGCCAGCAATTCCCAGGGACAGATAACAGATACGCAGTATTTT. This translates into CASNSQGQITDTQYF.

The rearrangement joins TRBV2 to TRBJ1-6; 8 bases match TRBD1. The CDR3 runs to 15 residues. Trimming removed 5 bases from V and 7 bases from J; junction bases left unmatched: 7. CDR1 and CDR2 (germline): SNHLY, FYNNEI. The CDR3 here is CASSQGARGNSPLHF. The CDR3 coding sequence is TGTGCCAGCAGTCAGGGGGCGCGAGGGAATTCACCCCTCCACTTT. Filled out from reference TRBV2 and TRBJ1-6, the complete variable domain reads EPEVTQTPSHQVTQMGQEVILRCVPISNHLYFYWYRQILGQKVEFLVSFYNNEISEKSEIFDDQFSVERPDGSNFTLKIRSTKLEDSAMYFCASSQGARGNSPLHFGNGTRLTVT.

The chain couples TRBV7-9 to TRBJ2-5; 9 nucleotides match TRBD2. Per germline, CDR1 SEHNR and CDR2 FQNEAQ (reference sequence). The CDR3 is 14 amino acids. The V segment lost 5 bases and the J segment 8 bases; nucleotides outside the gene matches: 9. The DNA for the CDR3 is TGTGCCAGCAGCCCGACTAGCGGCGTTAGTACCCAGTACTTC. Translating it yields CASSPTSGVSTQYF. The complete variable domain, with remaining parts taken from reference TRBV7-9 and TRBJ2-5, reads DTGVSQNPRHKITKRGQNVTFRCDPISEHNRLYWYRQTLGQGPEFLTYFQNEAQLEKSRLLSDRFSAERPKGSFSTLEIQRTEQGDSAMYLCASSPTSGVSTQYFGPGTRLLVL.

V gene TRBV30 combines with J gene TRBJ2-5; D is possibly TRBD1 (5 bases). The CDR3 length is 13 residues. In germline, CDR1 is GTSNPN, CDR2 SVGIG (reference sequence). V was cut by 5 bases and J by 5 bases, with 15 bases left in between. The CDR3 loop reads CAWFDRIGETQYF. CDR3 sequence (DNA): TGTGCCTGGTTTGACAGAATCGGGGAGACCCAGTACTTC.